This T cell receptor (beta chain) was sequenced during a study of long-term antiretroviral therapy in people with HIV. Samples were assayed with immunoSEQ v3.0 at survey level. The assay was immunoSEQ multiplex PCR, and TCRdb's table has in-frame clones only and misses some. The sample holds 25,000 to 40,000 clones; around 97% are singletons and the top ten take 1.5% to 2%. The CDR3 sequence is 14 residues long. Trimming stripped 4 bases from V and 5 bases from J, with 12 bases between. Germline values: CDR1 MNHNS, CDR2 SASEGT. The sequence came from a man aged 25 to 45 with HIV. Sequencing was performed on unsorted PBMCs, taken 7.6 years after starting antiretroviral therapy. The genes are TRBV6-1 and TRBJ1-5; D is possibly TRBD1 (6 bases). CDR3 nucleotides: TGTGCCAGCAGTGGAGAGGGGGGGCATCAGCCCCAGCATTTT. This sequence encodes CASSGEGGHQPQHF.